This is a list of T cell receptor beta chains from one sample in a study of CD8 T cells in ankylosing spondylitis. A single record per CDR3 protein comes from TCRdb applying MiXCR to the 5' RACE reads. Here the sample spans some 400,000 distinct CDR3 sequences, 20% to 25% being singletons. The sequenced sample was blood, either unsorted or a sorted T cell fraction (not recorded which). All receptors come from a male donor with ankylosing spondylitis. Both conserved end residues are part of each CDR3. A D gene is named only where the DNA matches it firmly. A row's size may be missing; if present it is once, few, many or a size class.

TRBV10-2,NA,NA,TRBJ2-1,TGCGCCAGCAAGGGACAAGGGAACTACAATGAGCAGTTCTTC,CASKGQGNYNEQFF
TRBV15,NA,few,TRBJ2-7,TGTGCCACCAGCAGCGCCGGGACACTCCTTGCCTACGAGCAGTACTTC,CATSSAGTLLAYEQYF
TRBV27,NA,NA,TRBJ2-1,TGTGCCAGCAGTCTACTCTGGAATTCCTACAATGAGCAGTTCTTC,CASSLLWNSYNEQFF
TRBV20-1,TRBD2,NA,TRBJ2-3,TGCAGTGCCAGAGATATTCGCACTAGCGGGAGCACAGATACGCAGTATTTT,CSARDIRTSGSTDTQYF
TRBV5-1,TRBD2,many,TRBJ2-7,TGTGCCAGCAGTTTAGTTAGCGGGAGCTACGAGCAGTACTTC,CASSLVSGSYEQYF
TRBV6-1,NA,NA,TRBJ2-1,TGTGCCAGCAGCGGGAGTGCCTACAATGAGCAGTTCTTC,CASSGSAYNEQFF
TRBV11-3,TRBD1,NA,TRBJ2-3,TGTGCCAGCAGCGTCACACAGGGGCCAGCAGATACGCAGTATTTT,CASSVTQGPADTQYF
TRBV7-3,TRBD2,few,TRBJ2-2,TGTGCCAGCAGCTTAACTGGGACTAGTCTTCCCGGGGAGCTGTTTTTT,CASSLTGTSLPGELFF
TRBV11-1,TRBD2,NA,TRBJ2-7,TGTGCCAGCAGCTTGGCTAGCGGGAGGTTCGAGCAGTACTTC,CASSLASGRFEQYF
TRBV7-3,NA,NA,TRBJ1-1,TGTGCCAGCAGCTTAATGGGTGGGAACACTGAAGCTTTCTTT,CASSLMGGNTEAFF
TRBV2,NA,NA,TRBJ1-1,TGTGCCAGCAGATCCCGGGACCGGGGATTCACTGAAGCTTTCTTT,CASRSRDRGFTEAFF
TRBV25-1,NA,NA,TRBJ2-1,TGTGCCAGCAGGACCAAAAGCGGCAATGAGCAGTTCTTC,CASRTKSGNEQFF
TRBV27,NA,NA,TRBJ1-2,TGTGCCAGCAGTTTAAACAGGAGGAACTATGGCTACACCTTC,CASSLNRRNYGYTF
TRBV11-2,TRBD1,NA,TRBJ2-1,TGTGCCAGCAGCTTATCTCCTTGGGACAGGGGTTATGAGCAGTTCTTC,CASSLSPWDRGYEQFF
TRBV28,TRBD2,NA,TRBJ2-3,TGTGCCAGCAGCCGTGATGGGGGGGAGAGGTATTTT,CASSRDGGERYF
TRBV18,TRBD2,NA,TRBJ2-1,TGTGCCAGCTCACCGAGACTAGCGTCGAGCTCCTACAATGAGCAGTTCTTC,CASSPRLASSSYNEQFF
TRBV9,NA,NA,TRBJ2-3,TGTGCCAGCAGCGTATCAGGCTTGACCACAGATACGCAGTATTTT,CASSVSGLTTDTQYF
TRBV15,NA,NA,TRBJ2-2,TGTGCCACCAGCAGGGAGCGACCCGGGGAGCTGTTTTTT,CATSRERPGELFF
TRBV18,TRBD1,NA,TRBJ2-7,TGTGCCAGCTCACCGAGGGACAGGGGGTTCTACGAGCAGTACTTC,CASSPRDRGFYEQYF
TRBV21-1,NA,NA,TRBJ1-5,TGTGCCAGCAGCAATACGGCAAATCAGCCCCAGCATTTT,CASSNTANQPQHF
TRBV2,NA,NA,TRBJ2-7,TGTGCCAGCAGTGAGGATCGGGGGTTAGTCCCCTACGAGCAGTACTTC,CASSEDRGLVPYEQYF
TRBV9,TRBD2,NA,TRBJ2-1,TGTGCCAGCAGCGTATCGTCCAGCCCAGCGGGAGGGCCTGGAGAGCAGTTCTTC,CASSVSSSPAGGPGEQFF
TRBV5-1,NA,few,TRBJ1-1,TGCGCCAGCAGCTTGGATGGCGGGGTTGGGAACACTGAAGCTTTCTTT,CASSLDGGVGNTEAFF
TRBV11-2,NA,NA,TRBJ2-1,TGTGCCAGCAGCGGTCTACCCAGCTCCTACAATGAGCAGTTCTTC,CASSGLPSSYNEQFF
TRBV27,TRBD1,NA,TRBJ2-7,TGTGCCAGCAGCAGACAGGGTAATGAGCCCTACGAGCAGTACTTC,CASSRQGNEPYEQYF
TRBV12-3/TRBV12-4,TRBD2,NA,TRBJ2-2,TGTGCCAGCAGGCCAAGGACTAGCGGGAGGGCCACCCCCGGGGAGCTGTTTTTT,CASRPRTSGRATPGELFF
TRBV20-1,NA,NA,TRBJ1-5,TGCAGTGCTCGGCCCGGGGCTAGCAATCAGCCCCAGCATTTT,CSARPGASNQPQHF
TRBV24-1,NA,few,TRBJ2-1,TGTGCCACCAGTGATTCCCTGGCAGCCTTAAGTGGGTCTGTTGAGCAGTTCTTC,CATSDSLAALSGSVEQFF